This T cell receptor (beta chain) was retrieved from a study of control samples from healthy donors and cancer patients. The CDR3 sequence is 16 residues long. Germline V gene sequence: CDR1 SEHNR, CDR2 FQNEAQ (reference sequence). Trimming cost V 3 bases and J 0 bases; bases outside gene matches: 4. Measured with immunoSEQ multiplex PCR; TCRdb has only the in-frame clones, and not every one. The sample records 150,000 or so clones, 90% to 95% being singletons. The receptor was isolated from a man aged 18-30 years in good health. Input material: blood. This chain links TRBV7-9 with TRBJ1-3; TRBD1 matches 8 bases. In nucleotides, the CDR3 is TGTGCCAGCAGCTTTACAGGGGGGGCCTCTGGAAACACCATATATTTT. Translating it yields CASSFTGGASGNTIYF.